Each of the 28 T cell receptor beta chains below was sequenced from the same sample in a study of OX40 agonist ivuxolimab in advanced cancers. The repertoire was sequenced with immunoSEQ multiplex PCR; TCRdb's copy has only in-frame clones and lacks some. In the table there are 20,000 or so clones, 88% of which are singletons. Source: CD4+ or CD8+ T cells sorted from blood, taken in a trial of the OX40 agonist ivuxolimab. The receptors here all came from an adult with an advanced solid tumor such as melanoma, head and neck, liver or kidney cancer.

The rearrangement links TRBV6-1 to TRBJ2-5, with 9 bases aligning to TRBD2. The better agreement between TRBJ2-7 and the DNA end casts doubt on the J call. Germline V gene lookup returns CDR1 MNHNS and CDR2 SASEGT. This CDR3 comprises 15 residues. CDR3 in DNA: TGTGCCAGCAGTGAACTAGCGGGGCTATCCTACGAGCAGTACTTC. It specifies CASSELAGLSYEQYF.

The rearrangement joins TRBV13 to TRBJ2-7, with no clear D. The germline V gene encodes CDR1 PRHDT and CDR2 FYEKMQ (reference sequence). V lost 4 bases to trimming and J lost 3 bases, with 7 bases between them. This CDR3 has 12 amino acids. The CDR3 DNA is TGTGCCAGCAGCTATTCGCGCTACGAGCAGTACTTC. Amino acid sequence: CASSYSRYEQYF. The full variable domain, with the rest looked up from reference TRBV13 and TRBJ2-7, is AAGVIQSPRHLIKEKRETATLKCYPIPRHDTVYWYQQGPGQDPQFLISFYEKMQSDKGSIPDRFSAQQFSDYHSELNMSSLELGDSALYFCASSYSRYEQYFGPGTRLTVT.

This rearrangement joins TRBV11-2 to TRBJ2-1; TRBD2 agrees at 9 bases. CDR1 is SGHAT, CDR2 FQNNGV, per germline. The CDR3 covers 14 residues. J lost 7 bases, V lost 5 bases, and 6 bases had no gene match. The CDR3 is CASSVPSGRNEQFF. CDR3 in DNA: TGTGCCAGCAGCGTCCCAAGCGGGAGGAATGAGCAGTTCTTC.

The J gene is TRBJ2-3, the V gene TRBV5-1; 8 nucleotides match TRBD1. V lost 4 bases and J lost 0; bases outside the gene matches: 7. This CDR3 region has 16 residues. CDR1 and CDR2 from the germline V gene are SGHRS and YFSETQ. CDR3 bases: TGCGCCAGCAGCACCTCGGGACAGGCTAGCACAGATACGCAGTATTTT. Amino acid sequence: CASSTSGQASTDTQYF.

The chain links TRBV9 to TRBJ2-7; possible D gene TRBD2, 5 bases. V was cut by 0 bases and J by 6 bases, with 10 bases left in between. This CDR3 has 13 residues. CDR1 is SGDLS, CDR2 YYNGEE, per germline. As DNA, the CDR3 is TGTGCCAGCAGCGTAGTTGGCGCGGGCGAGCAGTACTTC. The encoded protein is CASSVVGAGEQYF.

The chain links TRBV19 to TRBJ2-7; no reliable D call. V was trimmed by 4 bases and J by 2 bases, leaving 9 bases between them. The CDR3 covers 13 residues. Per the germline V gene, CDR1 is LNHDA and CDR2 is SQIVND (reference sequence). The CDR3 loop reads CASSSQLPYEQYF. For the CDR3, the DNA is TGTGCCAGTAGTAGTCAGCTCCCCTACGAGCAGTACTTC.

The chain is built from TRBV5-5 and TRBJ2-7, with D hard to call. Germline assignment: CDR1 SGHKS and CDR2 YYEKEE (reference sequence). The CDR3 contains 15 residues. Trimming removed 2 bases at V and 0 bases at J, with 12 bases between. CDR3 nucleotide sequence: TGTGCCAGCAGCTTTAGACCGGCAGGCTCCTACGAGCAGTACTTC. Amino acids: CASSFRPAGSYEQYF.

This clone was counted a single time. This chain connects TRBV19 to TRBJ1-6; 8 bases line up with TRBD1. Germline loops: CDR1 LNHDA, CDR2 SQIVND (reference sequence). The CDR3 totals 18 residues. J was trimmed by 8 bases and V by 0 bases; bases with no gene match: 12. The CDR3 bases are TGTGCCAGTAGTATAGATGCTGAGGCGACAGGGGTGGATTCACCCCTCCACTTT. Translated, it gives CASSIDAEATGVDSPLHF. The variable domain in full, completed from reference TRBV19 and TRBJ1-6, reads DGGITQSPKYLFRKEGQNVTLSCEQNLNHDAMYWYRQDPGQGLRLIYYSQIVNDFQKGDIAEGYSVSREKKESFPLTVTSAQKNPTAFYLCASSIDAEATGVDSPLHFGNGTRLTVT.

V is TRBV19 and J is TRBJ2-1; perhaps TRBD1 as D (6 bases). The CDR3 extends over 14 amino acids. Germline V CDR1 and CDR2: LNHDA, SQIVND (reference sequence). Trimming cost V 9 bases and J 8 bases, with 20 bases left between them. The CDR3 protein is CASKDMGAGYEQFF. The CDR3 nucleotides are TGTGCCAGCAAAGACATGGGGGCTGGGTATGAGCAGTTCTTC.

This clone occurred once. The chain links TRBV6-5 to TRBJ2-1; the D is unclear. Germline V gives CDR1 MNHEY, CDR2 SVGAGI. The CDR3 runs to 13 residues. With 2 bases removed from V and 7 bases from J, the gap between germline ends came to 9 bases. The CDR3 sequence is CASSYDDENEQFF. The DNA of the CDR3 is TGTGCCAGCAGTTACGATGACGAGAATGAGCAGTTCTTC.

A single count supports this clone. The CDR3 sequence: CASSIGGPFSGNTIYF. The CDR3, as DNA: TGTGCCAGTAGTATCGGGGGTCCATTCTCTGGAAACACCATATATTTT. This chain uses TRBV19 with TRBJ1-3; possibly TRBD1 for D (5 bases). The germline V and J ends were trimmed by 3 bases and 0 bases, with 12 bases remaining between them. The CDR3 is made up of 16 amino acids. Germline CDR1 is LNHDA and CDR2 is SQIVND (reference sequence).

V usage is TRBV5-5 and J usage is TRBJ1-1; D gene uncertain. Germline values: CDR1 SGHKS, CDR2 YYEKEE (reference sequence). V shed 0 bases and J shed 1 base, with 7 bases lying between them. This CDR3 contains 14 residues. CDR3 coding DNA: TGTGCCAGCAGCTTGGACACTACGAACACTGAAGCTTTCTTT. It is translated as CASSLDTTNTEAFF.

The DNA of the CDR3 is TGTGCCAGCAGCCAAGACTCGGAGGACACGCAGTATTTT. Amino acid sequence: CASSQDSEDTQYF. The V gene is TRBV4-2, the J gene TRBJ2-3; a weak D match, TRBD2 (5 bases). Trimming took 0 bases from V and 9 from J, leaving 10 bases between them. The CDR3 contains 13 residues. The germline V gene has CDR1 LGHNA and CDR2 YNFKEQ.

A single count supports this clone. The CDR3 here is CASSLGSTAGGPGYEQFF. DNA for the CDR3: TGTGCCAGCAGCTTGGGGTCGACGGCGGGAGGGCCGGGATATGAGCAGTTCTTC. This chain connects TRBV5-5 to TRBJ2-1; 9 nucleotides line up with TRBD2. The germline gives CDR1 SGHKS, CDR2 YYEKEE (reference sequence). V shed 0 bases, J shed 8 bases, and the junction held 15 bases outside the gene matches. The CDR3 extends over 18 amino acids.

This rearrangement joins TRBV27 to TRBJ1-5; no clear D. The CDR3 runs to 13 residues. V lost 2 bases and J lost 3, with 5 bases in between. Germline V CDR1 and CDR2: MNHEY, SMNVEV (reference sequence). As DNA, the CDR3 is TGTGCCAGCAGTTTAGAAGTCAATCAGCCCCAGCATTTT. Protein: CASSLEVNQPQHF.

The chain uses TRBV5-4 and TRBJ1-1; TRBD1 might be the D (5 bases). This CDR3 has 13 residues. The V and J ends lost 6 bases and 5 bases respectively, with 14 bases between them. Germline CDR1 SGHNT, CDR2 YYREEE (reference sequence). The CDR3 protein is CASTFGGTTEAFF. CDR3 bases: TGTGCCAGCACTTTCGGGGGTACGACTGAAGCTTTCTTT.

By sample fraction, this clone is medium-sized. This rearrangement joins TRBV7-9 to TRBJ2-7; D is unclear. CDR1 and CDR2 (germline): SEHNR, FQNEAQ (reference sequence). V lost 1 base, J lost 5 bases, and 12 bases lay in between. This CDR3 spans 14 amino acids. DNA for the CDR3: TGTGCCAGCAGCTTAGAGACCCGGTCGGACGAGCAGTACTTC. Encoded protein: CASSLETRSDEQYF. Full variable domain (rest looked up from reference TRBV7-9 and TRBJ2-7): DTGVSQNPRHKITKRGQNVTFRCDPISEHNRLYWYRQTLGQGPEFLTYFQNEAQLEKSRLLSDRFSAERPKGSFSTLEIQRTEQGDSAMYLCASSLETRSDEQYFGPGTRLTVT.

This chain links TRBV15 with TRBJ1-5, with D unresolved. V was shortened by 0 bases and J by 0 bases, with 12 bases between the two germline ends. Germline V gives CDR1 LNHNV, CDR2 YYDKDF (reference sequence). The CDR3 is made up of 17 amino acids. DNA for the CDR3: TGTGCCACCAGCAGAGATTCTACGGGGTATAGCAATCAGCCCCAGCATTTT. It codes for CATSRDSTGYSNQPQHF.

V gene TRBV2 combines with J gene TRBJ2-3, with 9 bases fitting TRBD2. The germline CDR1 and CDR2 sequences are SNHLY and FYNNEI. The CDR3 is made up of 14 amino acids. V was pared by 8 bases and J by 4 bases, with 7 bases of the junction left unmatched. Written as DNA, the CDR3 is TGTGCCAGCTATAGCGGGAGTCGGGCAGATACGCAGTATTTT. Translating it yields CASYSGSRADTQYF.

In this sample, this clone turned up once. The DNA of the CDR3 is TGTGCCAGCAGCTACGACAGGGACTATGGCTACACCTTC. Amino acid sequence: CASSYDRDYGYTF. V usage is TRBV5-6 and J usage is TRBJ1-2; 7 positions match TRBD1. CDR3 size: 13 residues. V was clipped by 3 bases and J by 3 bases; unmatched bases: 2. In germline, CDR1 is SGHDT, CDR2 YYEEEE.

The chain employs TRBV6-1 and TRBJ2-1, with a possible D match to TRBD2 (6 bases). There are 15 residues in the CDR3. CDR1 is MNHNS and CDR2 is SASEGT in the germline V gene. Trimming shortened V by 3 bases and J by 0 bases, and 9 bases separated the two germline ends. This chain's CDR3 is CASSEGLLSYNEQFF. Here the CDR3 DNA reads TGTGCCAGCAGTGAGGGACTCCTCTCCTACAATGAGCAGTTCTTC.

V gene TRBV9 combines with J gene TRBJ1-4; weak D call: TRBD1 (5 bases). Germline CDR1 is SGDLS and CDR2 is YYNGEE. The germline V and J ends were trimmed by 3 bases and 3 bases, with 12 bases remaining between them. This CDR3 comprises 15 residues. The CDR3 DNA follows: TGTGCCAGCAGCGAGGGGTTTGGACCTAATGAAAAACTGTTTTTT. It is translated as CASSEGFGPNEKLFF.

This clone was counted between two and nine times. CDR3 sequence reads: CASSSGGYNEQFF. The CDR3 coding sequence is TGTGCCAGCAGCTCGGGGGGGTACAATGAGCAGTTCTTC. The chain links TRBV7-9 to TRBJ2-1; 8 positions match TRBD2. CDR1 is SEHNR and CDR2 is FQNEAQ in the germline V gene (reference sequence). The CDR3 loop spans 13 amino acids. With V trimmed by 4 bases and J by 4 bases, 0 bases remained unmatched.

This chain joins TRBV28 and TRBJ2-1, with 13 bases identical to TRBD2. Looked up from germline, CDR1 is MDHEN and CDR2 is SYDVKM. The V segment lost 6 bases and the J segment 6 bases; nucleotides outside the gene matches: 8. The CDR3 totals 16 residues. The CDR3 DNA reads TGTGCCAGCAGACCCCCACTAGCGGGAGGGGGCAATGAGCAGTTCTTC. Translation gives CASRPPLAGGGNEQFF.

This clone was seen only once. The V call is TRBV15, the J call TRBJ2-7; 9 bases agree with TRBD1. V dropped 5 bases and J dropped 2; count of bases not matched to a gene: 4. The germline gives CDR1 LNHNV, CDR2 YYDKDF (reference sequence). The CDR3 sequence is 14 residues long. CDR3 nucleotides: TGTGCCACCAGCGGACAGGGGAATCCCTACGAGCAGTACTTC. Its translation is CATSGQGNPYEQYF.

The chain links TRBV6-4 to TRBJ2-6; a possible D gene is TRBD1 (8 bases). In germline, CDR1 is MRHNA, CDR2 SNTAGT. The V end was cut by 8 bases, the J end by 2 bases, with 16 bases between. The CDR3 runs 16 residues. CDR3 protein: CASAGQGGTGANVLTF. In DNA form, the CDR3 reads TGTGCCAGCGCCGGACAGGGAGGGACTGGGGCCAACGTCCTGACTTTC.

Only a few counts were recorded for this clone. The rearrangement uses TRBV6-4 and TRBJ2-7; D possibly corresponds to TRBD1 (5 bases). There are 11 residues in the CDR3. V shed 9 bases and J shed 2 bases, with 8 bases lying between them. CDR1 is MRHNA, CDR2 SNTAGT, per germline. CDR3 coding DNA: TGTGCCAGTATGGACACCTACGAGCAGTACTTC. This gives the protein CASMDTYEQYF.

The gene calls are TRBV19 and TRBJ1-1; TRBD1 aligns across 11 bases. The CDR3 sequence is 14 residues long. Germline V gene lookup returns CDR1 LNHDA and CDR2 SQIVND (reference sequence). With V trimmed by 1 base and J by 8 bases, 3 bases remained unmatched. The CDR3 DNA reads TGTGCCAGTAGTATAGGGGACAGGGGGGGAGAAGCTTTCTTT. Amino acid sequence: CASSIGDRGGEAFF. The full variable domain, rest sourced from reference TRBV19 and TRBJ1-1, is DGGITQSPKYLFRKEGQNVTLSCEQNLNHDAMYWYRQDPGQGLRLIYYSQIVNDFQKGDIAEGYSVSREKKESFPLTVTSAQKNPTAFYLCASSIGDRGGEAFFGQGTRLTVV.